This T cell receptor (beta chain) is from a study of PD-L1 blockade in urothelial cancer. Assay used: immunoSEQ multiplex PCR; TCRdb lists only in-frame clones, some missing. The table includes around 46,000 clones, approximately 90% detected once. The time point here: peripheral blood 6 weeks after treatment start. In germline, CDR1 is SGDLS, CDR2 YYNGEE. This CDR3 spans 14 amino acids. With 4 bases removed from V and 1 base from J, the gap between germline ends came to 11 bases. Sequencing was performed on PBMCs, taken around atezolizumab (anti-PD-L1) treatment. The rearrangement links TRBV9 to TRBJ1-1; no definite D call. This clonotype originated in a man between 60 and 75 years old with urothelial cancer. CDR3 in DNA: TGTGCCAGCAGCCCTTGGGAGGGGAACACTGAAGCTTTCTTT. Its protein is CASSPWEGNTEAFF.